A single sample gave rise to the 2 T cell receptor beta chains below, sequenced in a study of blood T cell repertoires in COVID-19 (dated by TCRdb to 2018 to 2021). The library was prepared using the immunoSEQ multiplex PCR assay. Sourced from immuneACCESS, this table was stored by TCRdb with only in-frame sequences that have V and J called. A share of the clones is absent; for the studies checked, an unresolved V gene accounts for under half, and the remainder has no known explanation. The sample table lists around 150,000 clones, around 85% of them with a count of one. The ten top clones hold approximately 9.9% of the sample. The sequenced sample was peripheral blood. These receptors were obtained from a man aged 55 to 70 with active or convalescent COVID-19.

Here the CDR3 DNA reads TGTGCCAGCAGTTTCGGACAGGGAGAAGCTTTCTTT. This translates into CASSFGQGEAFF. The J gene is TRBJ1-1, the V gene TRBV12-3 or TRBV12-4, with TRBD1 matching over 8 bases. V lost 3 bases to trimming and J lost 8 bases; unmatched junction nucleotides: 2. CDR3 length: 12 residues.

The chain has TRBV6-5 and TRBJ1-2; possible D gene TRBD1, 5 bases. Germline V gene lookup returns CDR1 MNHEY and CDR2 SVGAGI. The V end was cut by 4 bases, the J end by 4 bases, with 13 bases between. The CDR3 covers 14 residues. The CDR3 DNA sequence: TGTGCCAGCAGTTGGGGGGGGTCCAGCTATGGCTACACCTTC. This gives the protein CASSWGGSSYGYTF.